Shown below are 5 T cell receptor beta chains from a single sample sequenced in a study of Ad26.COV2.S vaccination and SARS-CoV-2 variants. Treatment of the sample: about 20 received Ad26.COV2.S at low or high dose, single or two shots; about 5 received placebo; per-sample allocation not given. The study sampled participants on day 63 after the first vaccine or placebo injection. Here immunoSEQ multiplex PCR was the method, and the copy in TCRdb shows in-frame clones only, minus some. The sample consists of approximately 360,000 clones, about four fifths of them appearing once. Sample: peripheral blood, taken in a trial of Ad26.COV2.S vaccine versus placebo. Receptor source: a person between 18 and 65 years old who received the Ad26.COV2.S COVID-19 vaccine or a placebo.

This chain uses TRBV9 with TRBJ1-3; tentative D call: TRBD1 (5 bases). Germline assignment: CDR1 SGDLS and CDR2 YYNGEE. The germline V and J ends were trimmed by 4 bases and 4 bases, with 18 bases remaining between them. The CDR3 sequence is 16 residues long. CDR3 loop: CASSPTQGMGGNTIYF. CDR3 nucleotides: TGTGCCAGCAGCCCCACGCAGGGTATGGGGGGAAACACCATATATTTT.

The chain links TRBV5-1 to TRBJ1-2, with a weak D call TRBD1 (6 bases). The CDR3 covers 13 residues. V shed 2 bases and J shed 7 bases, with 12 bases lying between them. Germline values: CDR1 SGHRS, CDR2 YFSETQ. The CDR3 DNA reads TGCGCCAGCAGCTTAGGACAGCTCTCTGGCTACACCTTC. It yields the protein CASSLGQLSGYTF. Using reference TRBV5-1 and TRBJ1-2 for the parts outside the CDR3, the full variable domain is KAGVTQTPRYLIKTRGQQVTLSCSPISGHRSVSWYQQTPGQGLQFLFEYFSETQRNKGNFPGRFSGRQFSNSRSEMNVSTLELGDSALYLCASSLGQLSGYTFGSGTRLTVV.

In its sample, this clone was seen once. V and J are TRBV5-8 and TRBJ1-5; a possible D gene is TRBD1 (6 bases). The V gene's germline CDR1 is SGHTS and CDR2 YDEGEE. V lost 3 bases and J lost 0, with 19 bases in between. CDR3 length equals 18 residues. In nucleotides, the CDR3 is TGTGCCAGCAGCTATTCTTATGCAGGGGCGTATAGCAATCAGCCCCAGCATTTT. This gives the protein CASSYSYAGAYSNQPQHF.

CDR3 sequence: CASSLDGGYEQYF. The CDR3 bases are TGTGCCAGCAGCCTCGACGGGGGCTACGAGCAGTACTTC. The J gene is TRBJ2-7, the V gene TRBV11-3; D may be TRBD2 (6 bases). CDR1 and CDR2 from the germline V gene are SGHNT and YENEEA. V lost 5 bases and J lost 3, with 11 bases in between. The CDR3 length is 13 residues.

V is TRBV2 and J is TRBJ1-1, with 7 bases identical to TRBD1. With 7 bases clipped from V and 10 bases from J, the junction kept 12 bases outside the gene matches. This CDR3 is 13 amino acids long. Germline values: CDR1 SNHLY, CDR2 FYNNEI. CDR3: CASNNQGVSGAFF. Written as DNA, the CDR3 is TGTGCCAGCAATAATCAGGGGGTTTCTGGAGCTTTCTTT.